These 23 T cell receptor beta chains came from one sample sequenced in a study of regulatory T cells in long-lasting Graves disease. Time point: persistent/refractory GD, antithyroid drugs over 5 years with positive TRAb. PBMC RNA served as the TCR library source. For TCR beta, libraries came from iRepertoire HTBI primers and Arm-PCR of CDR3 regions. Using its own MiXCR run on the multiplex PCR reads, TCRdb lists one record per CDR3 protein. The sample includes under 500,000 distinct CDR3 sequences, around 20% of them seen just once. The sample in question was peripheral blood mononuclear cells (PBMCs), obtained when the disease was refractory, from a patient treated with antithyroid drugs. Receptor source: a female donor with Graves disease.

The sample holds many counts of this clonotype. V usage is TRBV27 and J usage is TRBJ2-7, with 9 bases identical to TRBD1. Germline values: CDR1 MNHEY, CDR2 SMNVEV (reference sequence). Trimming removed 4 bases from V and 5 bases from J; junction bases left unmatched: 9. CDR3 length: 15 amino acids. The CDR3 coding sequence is TGTGCCAGCAGTTCATCCGGGACAGGGCTCCACGAGCAGTACTTC. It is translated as CASSSSGTGLHEQYF.

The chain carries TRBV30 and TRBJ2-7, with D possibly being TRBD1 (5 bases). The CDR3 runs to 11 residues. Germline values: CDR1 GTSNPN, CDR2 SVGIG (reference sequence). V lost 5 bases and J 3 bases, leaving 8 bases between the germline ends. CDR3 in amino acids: CAWGHFYEQYF. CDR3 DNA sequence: TGTGCCTGGGGACATTTCTACGAGCAGTACTTC. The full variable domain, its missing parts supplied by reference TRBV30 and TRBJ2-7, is SQTIHQWPATLVQPVGSPLSLECTVEGTSNPNLYWYRQAAGRGLQLLFYSVGIGQISSEVPQNLSASRPQDRQFILSSKKLLLSDSGFYLCAWGHFYEQYFGPGTRLTVT.

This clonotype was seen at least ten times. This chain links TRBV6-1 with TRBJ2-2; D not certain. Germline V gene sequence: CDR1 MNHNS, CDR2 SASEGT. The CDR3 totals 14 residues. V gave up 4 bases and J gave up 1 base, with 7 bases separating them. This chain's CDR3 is CASSGLGNTGELFF. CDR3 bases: TGTGCCAGCAGTGGTCTAGGGAACACCGGGGAGCTGTTTTTT.

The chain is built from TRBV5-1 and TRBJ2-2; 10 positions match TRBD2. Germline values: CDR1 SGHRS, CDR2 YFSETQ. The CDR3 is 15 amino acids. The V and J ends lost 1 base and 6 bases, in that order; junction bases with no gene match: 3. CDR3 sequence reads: CASSLLAGASGELFF. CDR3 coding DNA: TGCGCCAGCAGCTTGCTAGCGGGAGCATCCGGGGAGCTGTTTTTT.

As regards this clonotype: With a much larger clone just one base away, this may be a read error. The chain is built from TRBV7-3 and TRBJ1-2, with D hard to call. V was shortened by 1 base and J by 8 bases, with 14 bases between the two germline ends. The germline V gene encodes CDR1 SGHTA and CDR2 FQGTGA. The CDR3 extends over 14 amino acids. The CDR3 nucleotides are TGTGCCAGCAGCTTAATCCGAGACATGAGGGGCTACACCTTC. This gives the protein CASSLIRDMRGYTF. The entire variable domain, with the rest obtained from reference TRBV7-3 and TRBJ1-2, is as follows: GAGVSQTPSNKVTEKGKYVELRCDPISGHTALYWYRQSLGQGPEFLIYFQGTGAADDSGLPNDRFFAVRPEGSVSTLKIQRTERGDSAVYLCASSLIRDMRGYTFGSGTRLTVV.

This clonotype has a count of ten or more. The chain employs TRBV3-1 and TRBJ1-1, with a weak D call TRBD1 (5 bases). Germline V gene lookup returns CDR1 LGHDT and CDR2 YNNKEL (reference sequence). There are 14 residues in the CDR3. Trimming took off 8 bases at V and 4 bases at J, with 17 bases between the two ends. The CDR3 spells CASAPLGGSTEAFF. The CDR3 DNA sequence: TGTGCCAGCGCCCCTCTCGGGGGTAGCACTGAAGCTTTCTTT. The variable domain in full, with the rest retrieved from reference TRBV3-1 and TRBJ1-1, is DTAVSQTPKYLVTQMGNDKSIKCEQNLGHDTMYWYKQDSKKFLKIMFSYNNKELIINETVPNRFSPKSPDKAHLNLHINSLELGDSAVYFCASAPLGGSTEAFFGQGTRLTVV.

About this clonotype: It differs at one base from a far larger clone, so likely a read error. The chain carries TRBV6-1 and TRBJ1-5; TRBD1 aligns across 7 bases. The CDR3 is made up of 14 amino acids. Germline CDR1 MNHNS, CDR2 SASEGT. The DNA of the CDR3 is TGTGCCAGCGGTGAGCGGGACAGTCATCAGCCCCAGCATTTT. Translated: CASGERDSHQPQHF.

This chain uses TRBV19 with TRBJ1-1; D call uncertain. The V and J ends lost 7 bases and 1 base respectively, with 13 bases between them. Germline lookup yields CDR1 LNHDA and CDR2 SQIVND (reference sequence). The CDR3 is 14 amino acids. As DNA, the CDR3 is TGTGCCAGTACCCCCTGGTTAGGGAACACTGAAGCTTTCTTT. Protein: CASTPWLGNTEAFF.

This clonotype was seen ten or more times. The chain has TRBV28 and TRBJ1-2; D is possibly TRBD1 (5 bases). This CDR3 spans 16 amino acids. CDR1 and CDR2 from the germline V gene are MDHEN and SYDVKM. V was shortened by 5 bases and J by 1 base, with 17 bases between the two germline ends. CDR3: CASSAASGAFNYGYTF. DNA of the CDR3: TGTGCCAGCAGTGCAGCGTCCGGGGCTTTTAACTATGGCTACACCTTC.

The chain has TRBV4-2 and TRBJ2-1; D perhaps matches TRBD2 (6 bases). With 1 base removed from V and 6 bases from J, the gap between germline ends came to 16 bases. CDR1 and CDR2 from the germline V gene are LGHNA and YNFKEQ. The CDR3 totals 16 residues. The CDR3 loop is CASSQVQGGITNEQFF. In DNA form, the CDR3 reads TGTGCCAGCAGCCAAGTTCAGGGCGGGATAACCAATGAGCAGTTCTTC.

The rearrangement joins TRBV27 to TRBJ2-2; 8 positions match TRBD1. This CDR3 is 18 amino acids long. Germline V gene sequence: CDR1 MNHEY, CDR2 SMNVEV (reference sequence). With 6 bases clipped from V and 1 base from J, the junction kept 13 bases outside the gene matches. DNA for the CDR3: TGTGCCAGCAGCCTGGTGGGATCGGGACAGGTGAACACCGGGGAGCTGTTTTTT. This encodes CASSLVGSGQVNTGELFF.

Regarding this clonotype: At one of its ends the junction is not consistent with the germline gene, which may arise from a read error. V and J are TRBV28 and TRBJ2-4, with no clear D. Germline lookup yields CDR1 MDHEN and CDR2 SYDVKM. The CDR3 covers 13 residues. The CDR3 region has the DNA TGTGCCAGCAGTTTCTCCCCTGGCGCAGGCAAGTTCTTC. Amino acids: CASSFSPGAGKFF.

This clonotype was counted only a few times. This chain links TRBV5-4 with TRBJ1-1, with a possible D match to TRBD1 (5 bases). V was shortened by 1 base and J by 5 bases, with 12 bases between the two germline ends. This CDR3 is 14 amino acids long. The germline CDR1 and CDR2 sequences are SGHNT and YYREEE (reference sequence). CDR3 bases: TGTGCCAGCAGCTTGTGGGGGTGGGGGACTGAAGCTTTCTTT. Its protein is CASSLWGWGTEAFF.

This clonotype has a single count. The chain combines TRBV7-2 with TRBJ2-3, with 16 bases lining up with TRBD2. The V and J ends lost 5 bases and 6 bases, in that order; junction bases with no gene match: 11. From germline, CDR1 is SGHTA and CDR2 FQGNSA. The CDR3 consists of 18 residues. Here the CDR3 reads CASSLWGLAGGPKDTQYF. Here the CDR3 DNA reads TGTGCCAGCAGCCTCTGGGGACTAGCGGGAGGGCCGAAGGATACGCAGTATTTT.

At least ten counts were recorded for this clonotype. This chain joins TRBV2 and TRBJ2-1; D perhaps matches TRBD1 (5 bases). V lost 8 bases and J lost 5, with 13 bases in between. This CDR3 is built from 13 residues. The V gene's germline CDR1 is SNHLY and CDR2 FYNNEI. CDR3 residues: CASHHDSNNEQFF. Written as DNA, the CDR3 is TGTGCCAGCCATCACGACAGCAACAATGAGCAGTTCTTC.

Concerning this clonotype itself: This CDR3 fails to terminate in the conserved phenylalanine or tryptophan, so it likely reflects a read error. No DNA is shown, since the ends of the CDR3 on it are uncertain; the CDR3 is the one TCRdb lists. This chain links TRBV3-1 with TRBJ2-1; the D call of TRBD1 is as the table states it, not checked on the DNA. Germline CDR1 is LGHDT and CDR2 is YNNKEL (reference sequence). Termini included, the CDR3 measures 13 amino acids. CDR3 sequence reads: CASSQELRDRRAG.

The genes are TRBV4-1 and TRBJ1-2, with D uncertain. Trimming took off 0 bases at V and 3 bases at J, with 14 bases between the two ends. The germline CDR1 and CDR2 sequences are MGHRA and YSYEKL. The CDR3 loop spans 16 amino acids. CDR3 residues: CASSQDGREGDYGYTF. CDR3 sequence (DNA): TGCGCCAGCAGCCAAGATGGACGGGAAGGCGACTATGGCTACACCTTC.

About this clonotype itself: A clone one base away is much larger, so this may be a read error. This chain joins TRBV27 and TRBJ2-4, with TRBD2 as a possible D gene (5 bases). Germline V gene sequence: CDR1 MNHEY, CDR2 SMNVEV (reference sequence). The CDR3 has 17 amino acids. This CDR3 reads CASSQEWNSLARNIQYF. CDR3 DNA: TGTGCCAGCAGCCAAGAGTGGAACAGCCTAGCCAGAAACATTCAGTACTTC.

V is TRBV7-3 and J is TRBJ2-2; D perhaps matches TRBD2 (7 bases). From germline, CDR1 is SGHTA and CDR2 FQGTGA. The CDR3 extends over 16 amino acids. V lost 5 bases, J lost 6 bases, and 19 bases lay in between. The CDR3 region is CASSHRGGGPPGELFF. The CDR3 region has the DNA TGTGCCAGCAGCCATAGGGGGGGAGGGCCCCCCGGGGAGCTGTTTTTT.

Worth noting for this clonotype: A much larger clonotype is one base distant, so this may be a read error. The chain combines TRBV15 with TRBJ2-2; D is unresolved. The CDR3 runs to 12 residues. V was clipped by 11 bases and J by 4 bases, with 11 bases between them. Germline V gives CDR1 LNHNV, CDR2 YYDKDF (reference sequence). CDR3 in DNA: TGTGCCGCCGCCAGCAGCACCGGGGAGCTGTTTTTT. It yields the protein CAAASSTGELFF.

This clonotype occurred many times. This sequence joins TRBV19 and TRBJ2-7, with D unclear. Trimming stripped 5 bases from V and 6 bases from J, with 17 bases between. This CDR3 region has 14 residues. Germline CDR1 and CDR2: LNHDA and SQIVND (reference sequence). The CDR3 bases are TGTGCCAGTAGTTACACTCCCCGGGCCTCCGAGCAGTACTTC. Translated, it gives CASSYTPRASEQYF. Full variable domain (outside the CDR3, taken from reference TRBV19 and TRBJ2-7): DGGITQSPKYLFRKEGQNVTLSCEQNLNHDAMYWYRQDPGQGLRLIYYSQIVNDFQKGDIAEGYSVSREKKESFPLTVTSAQKNPTAFYLCASSYTPRASEQYFGPGTRLTVT.

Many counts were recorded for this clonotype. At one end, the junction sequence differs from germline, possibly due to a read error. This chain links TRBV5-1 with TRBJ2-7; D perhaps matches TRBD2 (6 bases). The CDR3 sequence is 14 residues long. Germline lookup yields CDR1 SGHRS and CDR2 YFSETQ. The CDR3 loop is CASSLDGSSYEQYF. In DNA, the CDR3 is TGTGCCAGCAGTTTGGACGGGAGCTCCTACGAGCAGTACTTC.

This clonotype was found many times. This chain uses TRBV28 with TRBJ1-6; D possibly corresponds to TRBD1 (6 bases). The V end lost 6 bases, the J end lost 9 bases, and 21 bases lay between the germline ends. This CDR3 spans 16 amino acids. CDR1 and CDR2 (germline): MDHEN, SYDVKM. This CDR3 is CASRGGPGGIGSPLHF. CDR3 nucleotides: TGTGCCAGCAGGGGGGGGCCCGGGGGTATCGGTTCACCCCTCCACTTT.